The entry that follows covers one T cell receptor (beta chain) sequence. Its specificity is not known. Treatment specified: oral pan-JAK inhibitor, 5-10 mg twice daily. Sampling of alopecia areata patients yielded lesional scalp punch biopsies as well as peripheral blood. Sequencing templates came from extracted RNA that was reverse transcribed into cDNA. TCRdb's table, derived via immunoSEQ multiplex PCR, lists solely in-frame clones and lacks some. The sample holds hundreds of thousands of clones, approximately 67% seen once. The data derive from a study of CD8+ T cells in alopecia areata. Study-wide findings and caveats: Compared with mice, patients displayed less clear TCR sharing, possibly for HLA-related reasons. Especially in alopecia totalis/universalis, lesional scalp showed greater clonality than normal scalp did.

The specimen was CD4+ T cells sorted from blood, collected at week 44, from a patient treated with tofacitinib. The clonotype was recovered from a human donor with alopecia areata.

CDR3 nucleotide sequence: TGCGCCAGCAGCCAAGGTGGGGCAACCACAGATACGCAGTATTTT. Translated, it gives CASSQGGATTDTQYF. The rearrangement links TRBV4-3 to TRBJ2-3; weak D call: TRBD1 (5 bases). The CDR3 sequence is 15 residues long. V was cut by 1 base and J by 2 bases, with 10 bases left in between. Germline V gene lookup returns CDR1 LGHNA and CDR2 YSLEER.